This TCR beta chain derives from a study of T cells expressing NK-cell markers. Study summary: Sequencing of TCR beta repertoires drew on sorted CD3+CD56+NKG2C+, CD3+CD56+NKG2C- and CD3+CD56-NKG2C+ T cells.

Germline CDR1 and CDR2: LNHNV and YYDKDF (reference sequence). CDR3 length equals 15 residues. TCRdb reprocessed the 5' RACE reads and stores each CDR3 protein as one record, lacking DNA. This repertoire comprises 350,000 to 450,000 distinct CDR3 sequences; its ten largest clones make up around 5%. Notes on this clonotype: Its antigen is undetermined.

Study outcomes and limitations: These same clonotypes (in a handful of donors) also led the CD3+CD56-NKG2C+ fraction.

The material sequenced was blood T cells: a sorted CD56 or NKG2C T cell subset, CD4+ or CD8+ T cells, or bulk PBMC T cells (not recorded which). The clonotype originates from a man aged 18 to 69 in good health. V gene TRBV15 combines with J gene TRBJ1-2; the D call from TCRdb, TRBD1, cannot be confirmed without DNA. This chain's CDR3 is CATSRRHGAFYGYTF.